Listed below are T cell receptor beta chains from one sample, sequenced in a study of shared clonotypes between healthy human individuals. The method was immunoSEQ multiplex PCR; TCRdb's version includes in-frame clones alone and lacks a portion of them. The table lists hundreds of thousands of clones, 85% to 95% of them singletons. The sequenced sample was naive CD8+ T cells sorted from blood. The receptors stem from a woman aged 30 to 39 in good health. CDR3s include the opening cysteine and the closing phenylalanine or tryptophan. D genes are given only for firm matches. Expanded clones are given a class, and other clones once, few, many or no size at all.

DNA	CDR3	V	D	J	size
TGTGCCAGCAGCTTTGACAGGGTCGAGCAGTACTTC	CASSFDRVEQYF	TRBV5-4	TRBD1	TRBJ2-7	-
TGTGCCACCAGCAGTATAGCGGGAGGAGGCAATGAGCAGTTCTTC	CATSSIAGGGNEQFF	TRBV15	TRBD2	TRBJ2-1	-
TGTGCCAGCAGCTTGGACACTCAGCAGTACTTC	CASSLDTQQYF	TRBV7-9	-	TRBJ2-7	-
TGTGCCAGCAGGGACGGATTTTCGGGTGAAAAACTGTTTTTT	CASRDGFSGEKLFF	TRBV27	-	TRBJ1-4	-
TGTGCCAGCAGCATAGGGACAGCCTCCTACGAGCAGTACTTC	CASSIGTASYEQYF	TRBV11-2	TRBD1	TRBJ2-7	-
TGTGCCAGCAGTTTATACACAGGGCACGAGCAGTACTTC	CASSLYTGHEQYF	TRBV28	-	TRBJ2-7	-
TGTGCCTGGAACCCCGGGACAGAGGCCCTTGAAGCTTTCTTT	CAWNPGTEALEAFF	TRBV30	TRBD1	TRBJ1-1	-
TGTGCCAGCAGTTTAGTCCTAGCGGGAGGCCCGGGCGGGGAGCTGTTTTTT	CASSLVLAGGPGGELFF	TRBV27	TRBD2	TRBJ2-2	-
TGTGCCAGCTGCGAAAACACAGGGGGCGGCGAAAAACTGTTTTTT	CASCENTGGGEKLFF	TRBV28	TRBD1	TRBJ1-4	-
TGTGCCAGCAGTCCGAACCCGGGGGCACTCCCGGGTGGCTACACCTTC	CASSPNPGALPGGYTF	TRBV27	-	TRBJ1-2	once
TGCGCCAGCAGCCAAGGGACTAGCGGGAGTCTGGATGAGCAGTTCTTC	CASSQGTSGSLDEQFF	TRBV4-1	TRBD2	TRBJ2-1	-
TGTGCCAGCAGCGGACAGGGTTCCGAGCAGTACTTC	CASSGQGSEQYF	TRBV5-5	TRBD1	TRBJ2-7	-
TGTGCCAGCAGTTACTACACAGGGAAAAGCACCTACGAGCAGTACTTC	CASSYYTGKSTYEQYF	TRBV6-5	-	TRBJ2-7	-